Below, one T cell receptor (beta chain) is given with its context. Original handling: The assay estimated nucleated cells by amplifying reference gene primers. Clones were read by immunoSEQ multiplex PCR, and TCRdb kept only the in-frame ones, dropping some. V and J calls and clone size are as listed in that table; D and trimming were resolved from the DNA. The data contain 300,000 to 400,000 clones, 85% to 95% of them singletons. This sample stems from a study of blood T cell repertoires in COVID-19. Overall study: PBMCs, B-cell-depleted T cells, or T cells were the source of the cDNA or gDNA that made up the material.

The germline gives CDR1 SNHLY, CDR2 FYNNEI. Trimming pared 9 bases from V and 3 bases from J, leaving 11 bases between. The length of the CDR3 is 13 residues. This TCR derives from a woman aged 30 to 39 who had been exposed to COVID-19. The chain joins TRBV2 to TRBJ2-2, with D possibly matching TRBD1 (5 bases). Input material: PBMCs or T cells enriched from blood (not recorded which). CDR3 in amino acids: CARRTPDTGELFF. The CDR3 DNA sequence: TGTGCCAGAAGGACACCTGACACCGGGGAGCTGTTTTTT.